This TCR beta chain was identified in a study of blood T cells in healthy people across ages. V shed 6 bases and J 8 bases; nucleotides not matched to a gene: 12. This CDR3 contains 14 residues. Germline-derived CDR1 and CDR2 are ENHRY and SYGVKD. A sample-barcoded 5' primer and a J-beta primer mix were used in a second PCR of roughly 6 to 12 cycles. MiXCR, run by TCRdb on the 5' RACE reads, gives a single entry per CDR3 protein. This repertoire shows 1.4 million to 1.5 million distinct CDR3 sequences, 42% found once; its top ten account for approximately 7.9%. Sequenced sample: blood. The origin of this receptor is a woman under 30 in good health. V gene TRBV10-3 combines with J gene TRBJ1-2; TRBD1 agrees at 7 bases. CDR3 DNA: TGTGCCATCAGATTTGCCGGGACAGTAAGGGGCTACACCTTC. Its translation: CAIRFAGTVRGYTF.